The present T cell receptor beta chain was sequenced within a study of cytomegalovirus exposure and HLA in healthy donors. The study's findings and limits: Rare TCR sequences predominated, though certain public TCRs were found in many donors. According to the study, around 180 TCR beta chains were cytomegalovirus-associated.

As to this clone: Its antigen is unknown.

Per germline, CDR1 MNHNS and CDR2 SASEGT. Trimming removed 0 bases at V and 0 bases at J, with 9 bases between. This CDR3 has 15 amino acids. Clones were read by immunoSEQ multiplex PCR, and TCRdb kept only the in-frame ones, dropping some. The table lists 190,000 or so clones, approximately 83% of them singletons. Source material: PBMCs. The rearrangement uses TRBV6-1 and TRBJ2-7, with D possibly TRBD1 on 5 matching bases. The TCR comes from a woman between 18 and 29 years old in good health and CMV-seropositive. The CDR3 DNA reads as TGTGCCAGCAGTGAAGCAGGGGTAGGCTCCTACGAGCAGTACTTC. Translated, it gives CASSEAGVGSYEQYF.